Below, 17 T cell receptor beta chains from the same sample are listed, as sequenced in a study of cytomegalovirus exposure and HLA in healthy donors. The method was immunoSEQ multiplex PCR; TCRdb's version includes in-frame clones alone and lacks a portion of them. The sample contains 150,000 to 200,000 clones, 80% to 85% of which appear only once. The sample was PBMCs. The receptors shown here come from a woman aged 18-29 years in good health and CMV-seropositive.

CDR3 in DNA: TGCGCCAGCACCCCTCCGGACAGGGCGGGCGAGCAGTACTTC. Protein product: CASTPPDRAGEQYF. The chain carries TRBV23-1 and TRBJ2-7, with 8 bases fitting TRBD1. TRBV23-1 counts as an open reading frame of uncertain function. The CDR3 has 14 residues. V shed 7 bases, J shed 6 bases, and the junction held 11 bases outside the gene matches.

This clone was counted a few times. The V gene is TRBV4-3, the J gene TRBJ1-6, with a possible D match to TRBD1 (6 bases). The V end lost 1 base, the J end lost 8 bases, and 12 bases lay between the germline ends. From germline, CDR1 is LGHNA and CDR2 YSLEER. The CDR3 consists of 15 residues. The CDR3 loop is CASSQVGGLHSPLHF. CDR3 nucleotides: TGCGCCAGCAGCCAAGTCGGGGGGCTGCATTCACCCCTCCACTTT.

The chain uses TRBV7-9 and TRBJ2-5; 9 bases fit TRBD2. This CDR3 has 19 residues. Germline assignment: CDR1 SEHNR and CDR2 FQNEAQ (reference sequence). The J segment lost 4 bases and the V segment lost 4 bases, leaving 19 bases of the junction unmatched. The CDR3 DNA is TGTGCCAGCAGCTCGCCTCCGGGATCGGCGGGGGGGATTAGAGAGACCCAGTACTTC. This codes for CASSSPPGSAGGIRETQYF.

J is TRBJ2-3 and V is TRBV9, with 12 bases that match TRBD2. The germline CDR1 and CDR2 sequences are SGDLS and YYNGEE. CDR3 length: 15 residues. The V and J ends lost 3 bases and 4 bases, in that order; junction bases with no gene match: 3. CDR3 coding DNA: TGTGCCAGCAGCGCTAGCGGGGGGGCTTCAGATACGCAGTATTTT. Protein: CASSASGGASDTQYF.

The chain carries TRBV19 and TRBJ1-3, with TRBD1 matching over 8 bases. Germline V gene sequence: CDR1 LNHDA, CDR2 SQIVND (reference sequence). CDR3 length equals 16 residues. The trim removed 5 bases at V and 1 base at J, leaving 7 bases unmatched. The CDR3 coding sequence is TGTGCCAGTAGTCCGACAGGGGATCGGTCTGGAAACACCATATATTTT. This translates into CASSPTGDRSGNTIYF.

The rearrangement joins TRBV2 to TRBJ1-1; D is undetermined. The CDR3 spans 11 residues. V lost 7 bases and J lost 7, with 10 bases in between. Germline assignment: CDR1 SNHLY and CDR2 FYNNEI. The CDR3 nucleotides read TGTGCCAGCAATCTTAGGAGTGAAGCTTTCTTT. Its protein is CASNLRSEAFF.

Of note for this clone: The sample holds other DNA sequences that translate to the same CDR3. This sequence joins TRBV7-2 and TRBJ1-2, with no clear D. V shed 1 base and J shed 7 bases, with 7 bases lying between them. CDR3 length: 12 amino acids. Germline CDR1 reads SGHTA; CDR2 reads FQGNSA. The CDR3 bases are TGTGCCAGCAGCTTAGGGGCTGGTGGCTACACCTTC. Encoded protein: CASSLGAGGYTF.

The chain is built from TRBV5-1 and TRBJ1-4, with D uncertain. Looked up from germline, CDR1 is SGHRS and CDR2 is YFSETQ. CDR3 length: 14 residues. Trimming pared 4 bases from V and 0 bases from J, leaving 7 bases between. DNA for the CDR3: TGCGCCAGCAGCAACGGAGCAACTAATGAAAAACTGTTTTTT. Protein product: CASSNGATNEKLFF.

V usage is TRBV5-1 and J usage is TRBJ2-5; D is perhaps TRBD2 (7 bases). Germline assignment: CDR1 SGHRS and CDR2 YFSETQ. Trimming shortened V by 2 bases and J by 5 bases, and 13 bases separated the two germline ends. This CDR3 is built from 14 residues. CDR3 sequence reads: CASSLGGARETQYF. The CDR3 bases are TGCGCCAGCAGCTTAGGGGGGGCGCGTGAGACCCAGTACTTC.

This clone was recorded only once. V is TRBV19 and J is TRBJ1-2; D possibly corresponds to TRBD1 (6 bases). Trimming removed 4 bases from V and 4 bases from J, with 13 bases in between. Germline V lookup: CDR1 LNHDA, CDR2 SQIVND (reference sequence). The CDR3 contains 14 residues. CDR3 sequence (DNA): TGTGCCAGTAGTAGGTCGTCAGGGGCCTATGGCTACACCTTC. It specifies CASSRSSGAYGYTF.

As DNA, the CDR3 is TGTGCCAGCAGCAAAGGGACAGGGATAAACTATGGCTACACCTTC. It codes for CASSKGTGINYGYTF. The chain recombines TRBV7-9 with TRBJ1-2, with 9 bases that match TRBD1. CDR3 length equals 15 residues. Unmatched junction bases numbered 6, after V lost 5 bases and J lost 2 bases. Germline loops: CDR1 SEHNR, CDR2 FQNEAQ (reference sequence).

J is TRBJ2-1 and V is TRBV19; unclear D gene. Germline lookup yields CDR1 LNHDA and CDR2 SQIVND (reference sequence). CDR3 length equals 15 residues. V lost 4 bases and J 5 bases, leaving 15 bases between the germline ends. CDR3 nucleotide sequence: TGTGCCAGTAGTAAAGGTACTACCTATCACAATGAGCAGTTCTTC. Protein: CASSKGTTYHNEQFF. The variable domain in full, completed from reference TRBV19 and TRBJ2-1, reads DGGITQSPKYLFRKEGQNVTLSCEQNLNHDAMYWYRQDPGQGLRLIYYSQIVNDFQKGDIAEGYSVSREKKESFPLTVTSAQKNPTAFYLCASSKGTTYHNEQFFGPGTRLTVL.

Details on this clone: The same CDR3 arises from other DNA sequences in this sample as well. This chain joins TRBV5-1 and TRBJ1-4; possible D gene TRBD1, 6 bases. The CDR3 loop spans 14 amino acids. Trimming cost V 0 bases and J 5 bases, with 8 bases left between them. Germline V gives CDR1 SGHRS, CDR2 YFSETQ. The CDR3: CASSLAGVNEKLFF. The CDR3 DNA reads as TGCGCCAGCAGCTTGGCAGGGGTCAATGAAAAACTGTTTTTT. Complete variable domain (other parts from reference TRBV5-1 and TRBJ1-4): KAGVTQTPRYLIKTRGQQVTLSCSPISGHRSVSWYQQTPGQGLQFLFEYFSETQRNKGNFPGRFSGRQFSNSRSEMNVSTLELGDSALYLCASSLAGVNEKLFFGSGTQLSVL.

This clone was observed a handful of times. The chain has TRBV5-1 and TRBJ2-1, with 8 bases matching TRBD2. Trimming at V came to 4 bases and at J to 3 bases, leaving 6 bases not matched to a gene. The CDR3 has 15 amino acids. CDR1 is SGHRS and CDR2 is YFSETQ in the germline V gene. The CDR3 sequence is CASSKKRENYNEQFF. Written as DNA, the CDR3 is TGCGCCAGCAGCAAAAAGCGGGAGAACTACAATGAGCAGTTCTTC.

The CDR3 spells CTSSQPQGACEKLFF. CDR3 nucleotide sequence: TGCACCAGCAGCCAACCTCAGGGGGCCTGTGAAAAACTGTTTTTT. The rearrangement joins TRBV1 to TRBJ1-4; TRBD1, the table's D call, was not compared with the DNA. TRBV1 is a recognized pseudogene. The CDR3 extends over 15 amino acids.

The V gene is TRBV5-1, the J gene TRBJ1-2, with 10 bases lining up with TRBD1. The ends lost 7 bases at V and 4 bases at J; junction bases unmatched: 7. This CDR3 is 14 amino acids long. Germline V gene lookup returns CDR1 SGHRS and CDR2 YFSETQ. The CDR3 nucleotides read TGCGCCAGCGCCGACAGGGGGCCCCTCTATGGCTACACCTTC. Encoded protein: CASADRGPLYGYTF.

For the CDR3, the DNA is TGTGCCAGTAGTATCGCGTCAATCGGGGTCGCAGGTGAGCAGTACTTC. Translation: CASSIASIGVAGEQYF. This chain uses TRBV19 with TRBJ2-7; the D gene is possibly TRBD2 (5 bases). The CDR3 runs 16 residues. Germline-derived CDR1 and CDR2 are LNHDA and SQIVND (reference sequence). V was cut by 3 bases and J by 7 bases, with 22 bases left in between.